Included here is one T cell receptor (beta chain) sequence, with context. Its specificity is not known. The DNA input per sorted-subset replicate PCR was approximately 210 ng, corresponding to 30,000 or so T cell genomes. Per the authors' pipeline: ImmunoSEQ output held junction-only sequences without quality scores, so filtering differed. Assay: immunoSEQ multiplex PCR; the TCRdb copy retains only in-frame clones and omits some. That table supplies the V and J calls and clone size; D and trimming were determined from the DNA. Among about 800,000 clones listed, 95% to 97% were seen once. The data were taken from a study of shared clonotypes between healthy human individuals. There are 13 residues in the CDR3. Trimming took 5 bases from V and 1 from J, leaving 9 bases between them. In germline, CDR1 is MNHEY, CDR2 SMNVEV (reference sequence). CD8 cells regarded as naive lacked CD45RO, were positively chosen for CCR7, and omitted terminally differentiated effector memory CD45RA+ cells.

General observations from the study: With a few donors compared, 4% to 5.5% of naive CD4 clonotypes were shared. Few donors restricted represented genetic and exposure-history diversity.

The chain carries TRBV27 and TRBJ2-7, with TRBD2 as a possible D gene (5 bases). This clonotype originated in a man in his thirties or forties in good health. Sequenced input: naive CD8+ T cells sorted from blood. Written as DNA, the CDR3 is TGTGCCAGCAGTATCGGGATTTCCTACGAGCAGTACTTC. Translating gives CASSIGISYEQYF.